Presented here are 5 T cell receptor beta chains from one specimen sequenced in a study of blood T cell repertoires in COVID-19. The table came from immunoSEQ multiplex PCR; TCRdb's copy has only in-frame clones and leaves some out. Of just under 45,000 clones listed, around 87% are singletons. The sample was peripheral blood. These receptors came from a man between 35 and 55 years old with COVID-19, enrolled during active disease.

This chain connects TRBV28 to TRBJ1-2; D is undetermined. From germline, CDR1 is MDHEN and CDR2 SYDVKM. This CDR3 has 13 residues. Trimming pared 6 bases from V and 6 bases from J, leaving 14 bases between. The CDR3 region has the DNA TGTGCCAGCAGAGCCCTCGGTGGGCATGGCTACACCTTC. Its protein is CASRALGGHGYTF.

This chain uses TRBV7-9 with TRBJ1-6; 7 nucleotides align to TRBD1. Germline trimming cut 6 bases from V and 4 bases from J; bases unmatched to any gene: 3. The length of the CDR3 is 14 residues. The germline V gene has CDR1 SEHNR and CDR2 FQNEAQ (reference sequence). The CDR3 region has the DNA TGTGCCAGCAGGGAACAGGGGTATAATTCACCCCTCCACTTT. It codes for CASREQGYNSPLHF.

The chain has TRBV27 and TRBJ1-2; the match to TRBD1 covers 7 bases. From germline, CDR1 is MNHEY and CDR2 SMNVEV (reference sequence). The CDR3 covers 14 residues. V lost 6 bases to trimming and J lost 5 bases; unmatched junction nucleotides: 9. The CDR3 sequence: CASRASTGAYGYTF. CDR3 coding DNA: TGTGCCAGCAGGGCCAGTACAGGGGCTTATGGCTACACCTTC.

The count of this clone is one. V and J are TRBV10-3 and TRBJ2-6; TRBD1 might be the D (6 bases). This CDR3 has 16 amino acids. CDR1 is ENHRY and CDR2 is SYGVKD in the germline V gene. V shed 8 bases and J shed 0 bases, with 14 bases lying between them. The CDR3 protein is CAIRDTTGSGANVLTF. In DNA, the CDR3 is TGTGCCATCCGGGACACCACGGGCTCTGGGGCCAACGTCCTGACTTTC.

V is TRBV5-1 and J is TRBJ2-7, with 9 bases lining up with TRBD1. Germline V gene data show CDR1 as SGHRS and CDR2 as YFSETQ. The CDR3 covers 15 residues. Unmatched junction bases numbered 7, after V lost 3 bases and J lost 3 bases. CDR3 sequence: CASSWGGTGHYEQYF. The DNA of the CDR3 is TGCGCCAGCAGCTGGGGAGGGACAGGGCACTACGAGCAGTACTTC.